The sequence of this T cell receptor (beta chain) was determined in a study of T cell therapy after organ transplantation. In this sample, this clone turned up a few times. Its antigen is undetermined. The V gene lost 7 bases and the J gene lost 6 bases, with 12 bases spanning the gap. The CDR3 extends over 12 amino acids. Germline loops: CDR1 MNHEY, CDR2 SVGAGI. These transplant recipients had drug-resistant or recurrent cytomegalovirus infection. Data came from immunoSEQ multiplex PCR; TCRdb stores just in-frame clones and leaves some out. There are some 47,000 clones in the sample; approximately 94% occur only once, and 2.5% to 3.5% lies in the top ten. Study conclusions and caveats: Concurrent antirejection and antiviral drugs remain unassessed confounders. Post-therapy CD8 clonality change correlated inversely with pretherapy clonality.

The chain joins TRBV6-5 to TRBJ1-1, with unresolved D. The clonotype was recovered from a human patient who had received a solid organ transplant and had CMV disease. Source: CD8+ T cells from blood, taken before autologous CMV-specific T cell therapy. CDR3 in DNA: TGTGCCAGCAACCCCCCGGGATCTGAAGCTTTCTTT. This encodes CASNPPGSEAFF.